This TCR beta chain was sequenced for a study of STAT5B mutations in CD4+ large granular lymphocyte leukemia. As to this clone: Its antigen is as yet unknown.

Findings and caveats of the study: 8/27 top patient clones versus 2/35 control clones were TRBV06-family. Less than 30% of private leukemic clonotypes occurred rarely in other patients' non-leukemic repertoires. Higher CD4+ than CD8+ T-LGLL clonality might reflect small sample size.

Germline V gives CDR1 SNHLY, CDR2 FYNNEI. Trimming removed 3 bases from V and 1 base from J, with 12 bases in between. The CDR3 length is 16 residues. The assay was run at survey level. TCRdb's copy holds only in-frame clones and misses some; the assay was immunoSEQ multiplex PCR. The table records more than 30,000 clones, approximately 80% of them present only once. The rearrangement uses TRBV2 and TRBJ2-2; D gene ambiguous. The sequence was obtained from a human donor in good health. The sample consisted of CD4+ T cells from blood buffy coats. The CDR3 sequence: CASSESGIMNTGELFF. CDR3 coding DNA: TGTGCCAGCAGTGAGAGTGGGATTATGAACACCGGGGAGCTGTTTTTT.